The 26 T cell receptor beta chains given below trace back to one sample, sequenced in a study of blood T cell repertoires in COVID-19. TCRdb keeps only in-frame clones here, not all; method: immunoSEQ multiplex PCR. The sample yields 200,000 to 250,000 clones, about 78% seen once. Sequences were obtained from peripheral blood. These TCRs come from a woman in her 70s with acute or convalescent COVID-19.

The chain employs TRBV2 and TRBJ2-2; 11 bases agree with TRBD2. The CDR3 loop spans 18 amino acids. In germline, CDR1 is SNHLY, CDR2 FYNNEI. With 8 bases clipped from V and 1 base from J, the junction kept 12 bases outside the gene matches. DNA of the CDR3: TGTGCCAGCGCTTATATGGGACTAGCGGAGGGGAACACCGGGGAGCTGTTTTTT. Translated: CASAYMGLAEGNTGELFF. Filled out from reference TRBV2 and TRBJ2-2, the complete variable domain reads EPEVTQTPSHQVTQMGQEVILRCVPISNHLYFYWYRQILGQKVEFLVSFYNNEISEKSEIFDDQFSVERPDGSNFTLKIRSTKLEDSAMYFCASAYMGLAEGNTGELFFGEGSRLTVL.

The chain is built from TRBV27 and TRBJ2-1, with a possible D match to TRBD1 (5 bases). The V gene lost 2 bases and the J gene lost 6 bases, with 8 bases spanning the gap. Germline V lookup: CDR1 MNHEY, CDR2 SMNVEV (reference sequence). The length of the CDR3 is 13 residues. CDR3 bases: TGTGCCAGCAGTTTACTGACAGTCAATGAGCAGTTCTTC. Residues: CASSLLTVNEQFF.

V is TRBV24-1 and J is TRBJ2-2, with a possible D match to TRBD1 (6 bases). V lost 4 bases and J 4 bases, leaving 15 bases between the germline ends. The CDR3 spans 16 residues. Germline values: CDR1 KGHDR, CDR2 SFDVKD. The CDR3, as DNA: TGTGCCACCAGTGACCCCTACAGGGAGAGCACCGGGGAGCTGTTTTTT. Translation gives CATSDPYRESTGELFF.

The chain links TRBV29-1 to TRBJ1-2; TRBD1 is a possible D gene (5 bases). CDR1 is SQVTM and CDR2 is ANQGSEA in the germline V gene. The CDR3 has 13 residues. The germline V and J ends were trimmed by 1 base and 6 bases, with 12 bases remaining between them. CDR3 nucleotide sequence: TGCAGCGTTGAAGCGGCAGGGAGGGATGGCTACACCTTC. Translating it yields CSVEAAGRDGYTF.

There are a few counts of this clone. This chain connects TRBV28 to TRBJ2-2; 8 positions agree with TRBD1. Trimming cost V 1 base and J 2 bases; bases outside gene matches: 6. CDR1 and CDR2 from the germline V gene are MDHEN and SYDVKM. This CDR3 comprises 17 residues. CDR3 loop: CASSLLIGTGNTGELFF. The DNA for the CDR3 is TGTGCCAGCAGTTTATTAATTGGGACAGGTAACACCGGGGAGCTGTTTTTT.

V usage is TRBV7-9 and J usage is TRBJ1-5; D may be TRBD1 (6 bases). CDR1 SEHNR and CDR2 FQNEAQ come from the germline V gene (reference sequence). Trimming removed 4 bases at V and 4 bases at J, with 8 bases between. The CDR3 has 13 amino acids. The CDR3 DNA sequence: TGTGCCAGCAGCTCGCAGGGGAATCAGCCCCAGCATTTT. It codes for CASSSQGNQPQHF.

The rearrangement links TRBV5-6 to TRBJ2-2; maybe TRBD1 (5 bases). Per germline, CDR1 SGHDT and CDR2 YYEEEE. The CDR3 has 16 residues. Trimming cost V 1 base and J 0 bases, with 10 bases left between them. The CDR3 reads CASSLLTVANTGELFF. CDR3 DNA sequence: TGTGCCAGCAGCTTGCTGACAGTGGCGAACACCGGGGAGCTGTTTTTT.

This clone appeared a single time. The CDR3 sequence is CARFSGSLRGANVLTF. CDR3 in DNA: TGTGCCAGATTTAGCGGGAGCCTGCGGGGGGCCAACGTCCTGACTTTC. This rearrangement joins TRBV19 to TRBJ2-6; 9 bases fit TRBD2. Germline V gene data show CDR1 as LNHDA and CDR2 as SQIVND (reference sequence). This CDR3 region has 16 residues. V was clipped by 9 bases and J by 4 bases; unmatched bases: 10.

V is TRBV12-3 or TRBV12-4 and J is TRBJ1-1; 7 bases agree with TRBD1. With V trimmed by 5 bases and J by 9 bases, 9 bases remained unmatched. CDR3 length equals 13 residues. This chain's CDR3 is CASSPRQGVKAFF. The DNA for the CDR3 is TGTGCCAGCAGTCCCCGACAGGGAGTCAAAGCTTTCTTT.

The chain couples TRBV11-2 to TRBJ2-1, with 7 bases fitting TRBD2. The V gene end was trimmed by 1 base and the J gene end by 8 bases; junction bases not matched to a gene: 5. CDR1 and CDR2 from the germline V gene are SGHAT and FQNNGV. There are 14 residues in the CDR3. The CDR3: CASSLGTSSDEQFF. CDR3 DNA sequence: TGTGCCAGCAGCTTAGGGACTAGTAGCGATGAGCAGTTCTTC.

V usage is TRBV10-3 and J usage is TRBJ1-2, with 7 bases fitting TRBD1. Germline values: CDR1 ENHRY, CDR2 SYGVKD. With V trimmed by 0 bases and J by 4 bases, 8 bases remained unmatched. This CDR3 is 16 amino acids long. This CDR3 is CAISESVVDRIYGYTF. CDR3 in DNA: TGTGCCATCAGTGAGTCGGTGGTGGACAGGATCTATGGCTACACCTTC.

The count of this clone is one. The chain is built from TRBV28 and TRBJ2-2, with D hard to call. Germline V gene sequence: CDR1 MDHEN, CDR2 SYDVKM. The CDR3 has 13 amino acids. V shed 5 bases and J shed 6 bases, with 10 bases lying between them. The CDR3 DNA follows: TGTGCCAGCAGTCAGTACATCGCCGGGGAGCTGTTTTTT. It codes for CASSQYIAGELFF.

This clone was seen only a few times. V and J are TRBV11-2 and TRBJ2-7, with D maybe TRBD1 (6 bases). Trimming left V 5 bases short and J 3 bases short, with 11 bases between. This CDR3 has 13 amino acids. Germline V gene sequence: CDR1 SGHAT, CDR2 FQNNGV. CDR3 residues: CASSGTFYYEQYF. CDR3 bases: TGTGCCAGCAGCGGGACATTCTACTACGAGCAGTACTTC.

J is TRBJ2-7 and V is TRBV3-1 (or the pseudogene TRBV3-2), with 10 bases fitting TRBD1. The ends lost 0 bases at V and 5 bases at J; junction bases unmatched: 10. Germline CDR1 and CDR2: LGHDT and YNNKEL (reference sequence). The CDR3 contains 17 residues. CDR3 coding DNA: TGTGCCAGCAGCCAAGATATTAGGACAGGGGGGTCCCACGAGCAGTACTTC. As protein: CASSQDIRTGGSHEQYF.

In DNA form, the CDR3 reads TGTGCCAGCAGTGGCAGGGAAGGTGAAAAACTGTTTTTT. Its protein product is CASSGREGEKLFF. The chain links TRBV2 to TRBJ1-4; a weak D match, TRBD1 (5 bases). Trimming cost V 4 bases and J 7 bases, with 10 bases left between them. Germline assignment: CDR1 SNHLY and CDR2 FYNNEI. The CDR3 covers 13 residues.

The V gene is TRBV5-6, the J gene TRBJ2-2; 9 bases map to TRBD1. With 4 bases clipped from V and 5 bases from J, the junction kept 6 bases outside the gene matches. Germline CDR1 reads SGHDT; CDR2 reads YYEEEE. This CDR3 has 15 residues. The CDR3: CASSTGTGYTGELFF. CDR3 coding DNA: TGTGCCAGCAGCACTGGGACAGGGTATACCGGGGAGCTGTTTTTT.

This chain connects TRBV15 to TRBJ1-5, with D tentatively TRBD1 (6 bases). Germline V gene data show CDR1 as LNHNV and CDR2 as YYDKDF (reference sequence). The CDR3 totals 17 residues. Trimming took off 0 bases at V and 2 bases at J, with 14 bases between the two ends. The CDR3 DNA reads as TGTGCCACCAGCAGAGATAACAGGGTAGAAGGCAATCAGCCCCAGCATTTT. This translates into CATSRDNRVEGNQPQHF.

V gene TRBV5-1 combines with J gene TRBJ2-7; 14 bases match TRBD2. Unmatched junction bases numbered 7, after V lost 4 bases and J lost 7 bases. Germline-derived CDR1 and CDR2 are SGHRS and YFSETQ. This CDR3 has 15 residues. The CDR3 here is CASSRGLAGVSEQYF. The CDR3 DNA is TGCGCCAGCAGCCGGGGACTAGCGGGAGTTTCAGAGCAGTACTTC.

The count of this clone is one. This sequence joins TRBV2 and TRBJ2-5, with D perhaps matching TRBD1 (5 bases). The germline CDR1 and CDR2 sequences are SNHLY and FYNNEI. V lost 2 bases and J lost 5, with 9 bases in between. CDR3 length equals 13 residues. This chain's CDR3 is CASSEYQGETQYF. CDR3 DNA: TGTGCCAGCAGTGAATATCAGGGTGAGACCCAGTACTTC.

The genes are TRBV19 and TRBJ1-1; TRBD1 might be the D (5 bases). There are 12 residues in the CDR3. Trimming left V 7 bases short and J 6 bases short, with 12 bases between. Germline V gene data show CDR1 as LNHDA and CDR2 as SQIVND (reference sequence). The CDR3 protein is CASTPGLPEAFF. The CDR3 DNA reads TGTGCCAGTACCCCAGGGTTACCTGAAGCTTTCTTT.

This chain connects TRBV6-2 or TRBV6-3 to TRBJ1-2, with 8 bases aligning to TRBD1. Germline values: CDR1 MNHEY, CDR2 SVGEGT. The J segment lost 1 base and the V segment lost 7 bases, leaving 14 bases of the junction unmatched. This CDR3 comprises 17 residues. CDR3 sequence: CASIPRTGTADNYGYTF. CDR3 bases: TGTGCCAGCATCCCTCGGACAGGGACGGCGGATAACTATGGCTACACCTTC.

J is TRBJ2-3 and V is TRBV10-1, with unresolved D. Looked up from germline, CDR1 is WNHNN and CDR2 is SYGVQD (reference sequence). The CDR3 length is 12 residues. V was shortened by 3 bases and J by 6 bases, with 7 bases between the two germline ends. In nucleotides, the CDR3 is TGCGCCAGCAGTGACGCGTACGATACGCAGTATTTT. Translation gives CASSDAYDTQYF.

V and J are TRBV3-1 (or the pseudogene TRBV3-2) and TRBJ2-4; possible D gene TRBD2, 6 bases. The CDR3 is 15 amino acids. CDR1 LGHDT and CDR2 YNNKEL come from the germline V gene (reference sequence). Between the trimmed V and J ends, which lost 0 bases and 9 bases, there was a span of 15 bases. DNA for the CDR3: TGTGCCAGCAGCCAAGACATCGGGAGAGGTGGCATTCAGTACTTC. Protein product: CASSQDIGRGGIQYF.

CDR3 nucleotides: TGTGCCAGTAGTGATCCGGGACAGGGTAGTGAAAAACTGTTTTTT. Translating it yields CASSDPGQGSEKLFF. V usage is TRBV19 and J usage is TRBJ1-4; 9 bases line up with TRBD1. The germline CDR1 and CDR2 sequences are LNHDA and SQIVND (reference sequence). The CDR3 loop spans 15 amino acids. J gave up 7 bases and V 5 bases, and 8 bases lay outside the gene matches.

V gene TRBV6-5 combines with J gene TRBJ2-7; TRBD2 aligns across 14 bases. CDR3 length: 16 amino acids. Trimming cost V 0 bases and J 3 bases; bases outside gene matches: 1. Germline values: CDR1 MNHEY, CDR2 SVGAGI. The CDR3 region is CASSYSTSGRVYEQYF. DNA of the CDR3: TGTGCCAGCAGTTACTCGACTAGCGGGAGGGTCTACGAGCAGTACTTC.

This clone was counted between two and nine times. The chain is built from TRBV6-5 and TRBJ1-2; D possibly corresponds to TRBD1 (5 bases). With 0 bases removed from V and 5 bases from J, the gap between germline ends came to 13 bases. The CDR3 extends over 15 amino acids. CDR1 and CDR2 (germline): MNHEY, SVGAGI. The CDR3 is CASSYSDPGLYGYTF. CDR3 coding DNA: TGTGCCAGCAGTTACTCTGATCCAGGGCTTTATGGCTACACCTTC.